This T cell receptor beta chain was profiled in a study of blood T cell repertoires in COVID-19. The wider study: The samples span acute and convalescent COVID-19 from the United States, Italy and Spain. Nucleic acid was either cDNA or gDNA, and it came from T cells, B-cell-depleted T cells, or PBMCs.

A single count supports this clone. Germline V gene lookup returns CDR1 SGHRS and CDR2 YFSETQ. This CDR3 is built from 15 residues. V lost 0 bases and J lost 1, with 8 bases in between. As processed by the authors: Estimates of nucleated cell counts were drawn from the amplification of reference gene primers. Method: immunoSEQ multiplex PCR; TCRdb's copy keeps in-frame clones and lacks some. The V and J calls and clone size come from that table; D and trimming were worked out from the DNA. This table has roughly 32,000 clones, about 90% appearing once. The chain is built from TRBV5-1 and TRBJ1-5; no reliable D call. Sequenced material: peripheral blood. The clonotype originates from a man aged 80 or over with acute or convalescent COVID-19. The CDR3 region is CASSLVAGSNQPQHF. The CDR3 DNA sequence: TGCGCCAGCAGCTTGGTGGCAGGAAGCAATCAGCCCCAGCATTTT. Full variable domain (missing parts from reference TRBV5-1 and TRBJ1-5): KAGVTQTPRYLIKTRGQQVTLSCSPISGHRSVSWYQQTPGQGLQFLFEYFSETQRNKGNFPGRFSGRQFSNSRSEMNVSTLELGDSALYLCASSLVAGSNQPQHFGDGTRLSIL.